This entry lists 7 T cell receptor beta chains sequenced from one sample in a study of cytomegalovirus exposure and HLA in healthy donors. Primers: 60 Vbeta forward and 13 Jbeta reverse. Some clones are missing from TCRdb's copy, which holds only in-frame ones; the method was immunoSEQ multiplex PCR. The table records more than 95,000 clones, 75% to 80% of them present only once. What was sequenced was PBMCs. The receptors shown here come from a man in his sixties in good health and CMV-seropositive.

The chain recombines TRBV11-3 with TRBJ2-2; 9 positions match TRBD1. The CDR3 loop spans 16 amino acids. In germline, CDR1 is SGHNT, CDR2 YENEEA. V gave up 4 bases and J gave up 8 bases; unmatched junction bases: 11. In nucleotides, the CDR3 is TGTGCCAGCAGCTCGGACGGGACAGGGTTACCTGGGGAGCTGTTTTTT. Its protein is CASSSDGTGLPGELFF.

This chain joins TRBV4-1 and TRBJ1-5; D is undetermined. The CDR3 has 15 amino acids. Looked up from germline, CDR1 is MGHRA and CDR2 is YSYEKL. V was shortened by 4 bases and J by 0 bases, with 10 bases between the two germline ends. CDR3 coding DNA: TGCGCCAGCAGCCCAATACAGAATAGCAATCAGCCCCAGCATTTT. Encoded protein: CASSPIQNSNQPQHF.

The chain employs TRBV29-1 and TRBJ2-1; the D gene is possibly TRBD2 (6 bases). V was trimmed by 3 bases and J by 0 bases, leaving 9 bases between them. The CDR3 spans 14 residues. Germline assignment: CDR1 SQVTM and CDR2 ANQGSEA. CDR3 region: CSVDSGGSYNEQFF. In DNA, the CDR3 is TGCAGCGTTGATTCCGGGGGCTCCTACAATGAGCAGTTCTTC.

The CDR3: CASSSTGTGYDTQYF. The CDR3 DNA follows: TGTGCCAGCAGCTCGACCGGGACAGGGTATGATACGCAGTATTTT. The J gene is TRBJ2-3, the V gene TRBV7-3, with 9 positions matching TRBD1. The CDR3 is made up of 15 amino acids. Germline lookup yields CDR1 SGHTA and CDR2 FQGTGA. J lost 6 bases, V lost 4 bases, and 8 bases had no gene match.

This chain uses TRBV5-4 with TRBJ2-5; 12 bases agree with TRBD2. The CDR3 loop spans 17 amino acids. Germline CDR1 SGHNT, CDR2 YYREEE (reference sequence). The V and J ends lost 4 bases and 5 bases, in that order; junction bases with no gene match: 12. CDR3 in amino acids: CASSLRLAGGKGETQYF. The CDR3, as DNA: TGTGCCAGCAGCCTTAGGCTAGCGGGGGGGAAGGGTGAGACCCAGTACTTC.

CDR3: CASSLDSGRNTGELFF. Here the CDR3 DNA reads TGTGCCAGCAGCTTGGATAGCGGGAGAAACACCGGGGAGCTGTTTTTT. The chain has TRBV5-4 and TRBJ2-2; 9 bases line up with TRBD2. Unmatched junction bases numbered 2, after V lost 0 bases and J lost 2 bases. The CDR3 loop spans 16 amino acids. Germline V gene data show CDR1 as SGHNT and CDR2 as YYREEE (reference sequence).

The chain has TRBV7-7 and TRBJ2-5, with D maybe TRBD1 (5 bases). V lost 1 base to trimming and J lost 5 bases, with 11 bases between them. From germline, CDR1 is SSHAT and CDR2 FNYEAQ (reference sequence). The CDR3 covers 14 residues. The DNA of the CDR3 is TGTGCCAGCAGCTTAGGGGGCGGAATGGAGACCCAGTACTTC. Protein: CASSLGGGMETQYF.